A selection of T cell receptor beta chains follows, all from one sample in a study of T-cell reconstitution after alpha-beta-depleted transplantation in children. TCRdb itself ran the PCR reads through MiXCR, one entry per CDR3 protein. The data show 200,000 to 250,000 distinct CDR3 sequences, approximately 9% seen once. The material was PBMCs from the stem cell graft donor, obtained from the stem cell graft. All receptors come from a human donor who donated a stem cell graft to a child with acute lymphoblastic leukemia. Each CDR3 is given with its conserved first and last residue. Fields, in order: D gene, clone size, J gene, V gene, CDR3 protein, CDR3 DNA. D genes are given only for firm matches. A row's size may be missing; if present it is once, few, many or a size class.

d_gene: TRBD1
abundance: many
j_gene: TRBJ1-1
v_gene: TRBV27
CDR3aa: CASSLFGTGIGNTEAFF
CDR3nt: TGTGCCAGCAGTTTATTTGGGACAGGGATAGGGAACACTGAAGCTTTCTTT

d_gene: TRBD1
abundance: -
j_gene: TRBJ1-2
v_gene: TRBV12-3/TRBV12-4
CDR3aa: CASSLREGAAGYTF
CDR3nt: TGTGCCAGCAGTCTCCGAGAGGGGGCCGCTGGCTACACCTTC

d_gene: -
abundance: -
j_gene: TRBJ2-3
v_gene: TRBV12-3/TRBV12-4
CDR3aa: CASRGGAVWSTDTQYF
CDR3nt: TGTGCCAGCAGGGGGGGGGCGGTTTGGAGCACAGATACGCAGTATTTT

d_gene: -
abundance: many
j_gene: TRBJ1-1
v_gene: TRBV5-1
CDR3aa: CASSYTDTEAFF
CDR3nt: TGCGCCAGCAGCTACACTGACACTGAAGCTTTCTTT

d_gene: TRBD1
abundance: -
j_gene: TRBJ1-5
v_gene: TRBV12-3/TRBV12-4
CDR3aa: CASRPQQGAGQPQHF
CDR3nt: TGTGCCAGCAGACCCCAACAGGGGGCAGGTCAGCCCCAGCATTTT

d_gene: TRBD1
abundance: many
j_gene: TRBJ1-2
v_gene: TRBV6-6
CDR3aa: CASAGQGGEGYTF
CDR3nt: TGTGCCAGCGCAGGACAGGGAGGAGAGGGCTACACCTTC

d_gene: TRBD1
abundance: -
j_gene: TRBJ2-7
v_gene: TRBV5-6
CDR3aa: CASSALTGTGTYEQYF
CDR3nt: TGTGCCAGCAGCGCACTCACCGGGACAGGGACCTACGAGCAGTACTTC

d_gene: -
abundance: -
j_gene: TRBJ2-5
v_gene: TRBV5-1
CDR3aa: CASSWEQETQYF
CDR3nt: TGCGCCAGCAGCTGGGAACAAGAGACCCAGTACTTC

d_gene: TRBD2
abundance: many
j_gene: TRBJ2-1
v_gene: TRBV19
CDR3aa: CASSTPGLASHEQFF
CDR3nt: TGTGCCAGTAGTACACCCGGACTAGCGAGTCATGAGCAGTTCTTC

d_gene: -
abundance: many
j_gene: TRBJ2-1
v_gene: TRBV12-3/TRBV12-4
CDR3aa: CASGTWADEQFF
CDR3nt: TGTGCCAGCGGGACATGGGCGGATGAGCAGTTCTTC

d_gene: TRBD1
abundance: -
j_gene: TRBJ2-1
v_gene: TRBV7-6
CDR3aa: CASSLGTGGHEQFF
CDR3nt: TGTGCCAGCAGCCTAGGGACAGGGGGTCATGAGCAGTTCTTC

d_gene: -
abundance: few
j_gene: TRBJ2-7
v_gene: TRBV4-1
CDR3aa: CASSRGPGTEIYEQYF
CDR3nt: TGCGCCAGCAGTCGGGGACCAGGGACTGAGATTTACGAGCAGTACTTC

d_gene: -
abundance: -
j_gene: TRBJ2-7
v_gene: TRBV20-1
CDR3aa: CSVTSVIHEQYF
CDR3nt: TGCAGTGTCACGTCCGTCATCCACGAGCAGTACTTC

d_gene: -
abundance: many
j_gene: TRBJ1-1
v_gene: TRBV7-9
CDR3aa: CASSFPGLHVVMNTEAFF
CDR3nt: TGTGCCAGCAGCTTTCCTGGCCTGCATGTCGTTATGAACACTGAAGCTTTCTTT

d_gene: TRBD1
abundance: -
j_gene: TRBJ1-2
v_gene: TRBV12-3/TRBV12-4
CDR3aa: CASRPGQNYGYTF
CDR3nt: TGTGCCAGCAGGCCGGGACAGAACTATGGCTACACCTTC

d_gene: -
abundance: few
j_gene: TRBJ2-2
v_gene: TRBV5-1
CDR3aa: CASSPDKGGNTGELFF
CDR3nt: TGCGCCAGCAGCCCAGATAAGGGGGGCAACACCGGGGAGCTGTTTTTT

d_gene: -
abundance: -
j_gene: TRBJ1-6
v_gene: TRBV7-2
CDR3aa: CASTSWVSHNSPLHF
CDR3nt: TGTGCCAGCACCTCCTGGGTTTCTCATAATTCACCCCTCCACTTT

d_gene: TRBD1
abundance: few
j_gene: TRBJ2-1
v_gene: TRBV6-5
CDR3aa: CASSYGQGATDEQFF
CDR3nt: TGTGCCAGCAGTTATGGACAGGGGGCCACGGATGAGCAGTTCTTC

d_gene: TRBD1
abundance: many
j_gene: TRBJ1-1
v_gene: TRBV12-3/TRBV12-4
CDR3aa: CASKKGQGNTEAFF
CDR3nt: TGTGCCAGCAAAAAGGGACAGGGGAACACTGAAGCTTTCTTT

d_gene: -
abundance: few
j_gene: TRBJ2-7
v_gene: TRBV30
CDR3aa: CAWTGASYEQYF
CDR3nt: TGTGCCTGGACAGGCGCCTCCTACGAGCAGTACTTC

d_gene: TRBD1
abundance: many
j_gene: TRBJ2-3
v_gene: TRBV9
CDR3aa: CASSVGTGNTDTQYF
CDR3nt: TGTGCCAGCAGCGTCGGGACAGGGAACACAGATACGCAGTATTTT

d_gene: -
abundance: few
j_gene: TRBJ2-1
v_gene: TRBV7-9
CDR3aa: CASSLAGALDSYNEQFF
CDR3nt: TGTGCCAGCAGCTTAGCAGGGGCACTAGATTCCTACAATGAGCAGTTCTTC

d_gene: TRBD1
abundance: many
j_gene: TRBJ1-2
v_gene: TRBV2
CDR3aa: CASSELGQGGYGYTF
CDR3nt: TGTGCCAGCAGTGAACTCGGACAGGGTGGATATGGCTACACCTTC

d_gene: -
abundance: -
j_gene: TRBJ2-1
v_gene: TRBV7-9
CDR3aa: CASSPPPEGKFNEQFF
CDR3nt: TGTGCCAGCAGCCCACCACCCGAGGGGAAGTTCAATGAGCAGTTCTTC

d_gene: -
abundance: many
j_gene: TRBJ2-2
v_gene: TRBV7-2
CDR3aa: CASSLGSLSGAGELFF
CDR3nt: TGTGCCAGCAGCTTAGGGTCTCTGTCTGGGGCCGGGGAGCTGTTTTTT

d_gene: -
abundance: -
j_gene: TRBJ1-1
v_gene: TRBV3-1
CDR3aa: CASSQAWDTEAFF
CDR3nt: TGTGCCAGCAGCCAAGCCTGGGACACTGAAGCTTTCTTT

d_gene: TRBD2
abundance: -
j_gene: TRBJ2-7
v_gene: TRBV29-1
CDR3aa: CSVGLAGSAYEQYF
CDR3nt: TGCAGCGTCGGACTAGCGGGGTCCGCCTACGAGCAGTACTTC

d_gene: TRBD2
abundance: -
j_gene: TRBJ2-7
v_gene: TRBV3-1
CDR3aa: CASSRRTSGEREQYF
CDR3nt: TGTGCCAGCAGCCGCCGGACTAGCGGGGAGCGGGAGCAGTACTTC

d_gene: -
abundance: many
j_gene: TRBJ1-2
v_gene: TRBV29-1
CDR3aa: CSVSPRGYGYTF
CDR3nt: TGCAGCGTATCCCCCCGGGGCTATGGCTACACCTTC